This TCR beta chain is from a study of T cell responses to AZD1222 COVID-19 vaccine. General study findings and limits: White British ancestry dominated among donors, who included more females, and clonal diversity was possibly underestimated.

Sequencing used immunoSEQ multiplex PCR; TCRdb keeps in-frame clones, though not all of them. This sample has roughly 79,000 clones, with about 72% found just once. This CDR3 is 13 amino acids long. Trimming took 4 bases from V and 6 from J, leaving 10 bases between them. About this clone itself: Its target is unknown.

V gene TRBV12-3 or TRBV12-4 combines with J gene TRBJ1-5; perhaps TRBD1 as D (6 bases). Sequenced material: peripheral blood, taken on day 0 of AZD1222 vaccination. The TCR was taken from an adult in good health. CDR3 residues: CASSSRTAQPQHF. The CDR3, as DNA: TGTGCCAGCAGTTCCAGGACAGCTCAGCCCCAGCATTTT.